This note documents a single T cell receptor (beta chain) sequence. Processed graft tissue released its intraepithelial and lamina propria lymphocytes. This CDR3 is 13 amino acids long. Germline V CDR1 and CDR2: LGHNA, YNFKEQ. The germline V and J ends were trimmed by 1 base and 3 bases, with 6 bases remaining between them. Sequencing used immunoSEQ multiplex PCR; TCRdb keeps in-frame clones, though not all of them. This sample has about 9,600 clones, with approximately 77% found just once. The data originate from a study of graft-versus-host responses after intestinal transplantation. The sequences come from ileum tissue, collected around 450 days after intestinal transplantation. This receptor was identified in a human patient who received an intestinal transplant, so some T cells may come from the graft donor. The V call is TRBV4-2, the J call TRBJ1-2; D possibly corresponds to TRBD1 (5 bases). Here the CDR3 DNA reads TGTGCCAGCAGCCAAGTGGGGCACTATGGCTACACCTTC. Translating it yields CASSQVGHYGYTF.